This T cell receptor beta chain came from a study of T cells in Graves' hyperthyroidism and ophthalmopathy. Researchers took RNA transcripts and amplified the TCR beta CDR3 regions from them. Carried out on the TCR CDR3, a first-round RT-PCR used the HTBI primer set. TCRdb re-analysed the multiplex PCR reads in MiXCR, keeping a single row per CDR3 protein. The sample has roughly 510,000 distinct CDR3 sequences, approximately 49% seen once. Germline values: CDR1 SGHAT, CDR2 FQNNGV. V lost 1 base and J 3 bases, leaving 13 bases between the germline ends. This CDR3 is 16 amino acids long. Study-wide results and caveats: Most clonotypes expanded in the thyroid (above 0.001) were also present in blood.

This clonotype was counted a few times. Its antigen is not known. The chain joins TRBV11-2 to TRBJ1-3, with D maybe TRBD1 (5 bases). Sequencing was carried out using peripheral blood or thyroid tissue (not recorded which). This receptor was obtained from an adult woman with Graves' disease, either hyperthyroidism or ophthalmopathy (not recorded which). CDR3 in amino acids: CASSLAPGRFGNTIYF. CDR3 DNA: TGTGCCAGCAGCTTAGCCCCAGGGCGGTTTGGAAACACCATATATTTT.